What follows describes a single T cell receptor (beta chain). V lost 0 bases to trimming and J lost 5 bases, with 10 bases between them. This CDR3 is 14 amino acids long. Germline V lookup: CDR1 KGHSH, CDR2 LQKENI. These data belong to a study of blood T cell repertoires in COVID-19. Original processing methods: Nucleated cell counts were estimated from reference gene primer amplification. Repertoires were generated with immunoSEQ multiplex PCR, while TCRdb's copy carries only in-frame clones and drops some. V, J and clone size are those of that table, while D and trimming were read from the DNA. The sample shows around 56,000 clones, 75% to 85% of them seen only once.

The TCR comes from a man aged 55 to 70 with acute or convalescent COVID-19. J is TRBJ2-5 and V is TRBV18; D gene unclear. Sequencing was done on a sample of peripheral blood. CDR3: CASSPPDLLETQYF. In DNA, the CDR3 is TGTGCCAGCTCACCACCAGATTTACTGGAGACCCAGTACTTC.